This T cell receptor beta chain was sequenced in a study of blood T cells in healthy people across ages. The CDR3 consists of 15 residues. The ends were cut back, 1 base at V and 4 bases at J, with 12 bases in the middle. The germline V gene encodes CDR1 LGHNA and CDR2 YSLEER. Extracted total RNA amounted to at least 5.5 micrograms for each sample. Next came a second PCR, run for about 7 to 12 cycles, which used a sample-barcoded 5' primer along with a J-beta primer mix. Through a template-switch adaptor with 12 random nucleotides, each cDNA molecule received a tag. TCRdb re-called the 5' RACE reads with MiXCR, one entry per CDR3 protein. The sample consists of 800,000 or so distinct CDR3 sequences, under 80% of them appearing once.

The genes are TRBV4-3 and TRBJ2-3; D might be TRBD2 (6 bases). The TCR originated in a man aged 25 to 40 in good health. The sequencing sample was made of blood. The CDR3, as DNA: TGCGCCAGCAGCCAAGTCCCGGGGGTCCCAGATACGCAGTATTTT. Translation gives CASSQVPGVPDTQYF.